These 8 T cell receptor beta chains came from one sample sequenced in a study of blood T cells in healthy people across ages. Alongside a J-beta primer mix, a sample-barcoded 5' primer served in a second PCR lasting about 7 to 11 cycles. TCRdb re-called the 5' RACE reads with MiXCR, one entry per CDR3 protein. The sample has 950,000 to 1,200,000 distinct CDR3 sequences, roughly two fifths seen once. The sequenced material came from blood. The receptor source for this set is a man aged 18 to 30 in good health.

The rearrangement uses TRBV30 and TRBJ2-7; 7 bases fit TRBD2. Trimming removed 0 bases from V and 0 bases from J; junction bases left unmatched: 5. From germline, CDR1 is GTSNPN and CDR2 SVGIG (reference sequence). The CDR3 is 15 residues long. The CDR3 protein is CAWSVAGPTSYEQYF. The CDR3 DNA follows: TGTGCCTGGAGTGTAGCGGGGCCGACCTCCTACGAGCAGTACTTC.

V and J are TRBV4-2 and TRBJ1-6; 7 bases map to TRBD1. CDR3 length: 18 residues. The V segment lost 0 bases and the J segment 0 bases; nucleotides outside the gene matches: 5. The germline V gene encodes CDR1 LGHNA and CDR2 YNFKEQ. CDR3 coding DNA: TGTGCCAGCAGCCAAGATCCAGGGGGGAGCTCCTATAATTCACCCCTCCACTTT. Amino acid sequence: CASSQDPGGSSYNSPLHF.

This chain connects TRBV6-2 or TRBV6-3 to TRBJ1-2; possibly TRBD1 for D (5 bases). This CDR3 is built from 17 residues. V lost 7 bases to trimming and J lost 2 bases, with 23 bases between them. Per germline, CDR1 MNHEY and CDR2 SVGEGT. CDR3 protein: CASTYPPQVATNYGYTF. The CDR3 DNA sequence: TGTGCCAGCACCTATCCCCCACAGGTCGCAACGAACTATGGCTACACCTTC.

The chain links TRBV27 to TRBJ1-2; D unclear. Germline CDR1 MNHEY, CDR2 SMNVEV (reference sequence). Trimming left V 1 base short and J 7 bases short, with 13 bases between. The CDR3 has 14 amino acids. As DNA, the CDR3 is TGTGCCAGCAGTTTATTACCGTTAACCGGTGGCTACACCTTC. Translation: CASSLLPLTGGYTF.

Only a few counts were recorded for this clonotype. The chain couples TRBV7-9 to TRBJ1-2; D may be TRBD1 (5 bases). The V end lost 2 bases, the J end lost 8 bases, and 15 bases lay between the germline ends. The CDR3 length is 14 residues. Germline CDR1 reads SEHNR; CDR2 reads FQNEAQ (reference sequence). CDR3 nucleotides: TGTGCCAGCAGCTTAAATTCGGCAGGGAACGGCTACACCTTC. Its translation is CASSLNSAGNGYTF.

This clonotype came up a few times. The chain joins TRBV11-1 to TRBJ1-4; D is possibly TRBD1 (5 bases). V was pared by 5 bases and J by 7 bases, with 14 bases between. This CDR3 has 14 amino acids. Germline V gene sequence: CDR1 SGHAT, CDR2 FQDESV (reference sequence). CDR3 bases: TGTGCCAGCAGCACCCGGGACTCCCCTGAAAAACTGTTTTTT. Translating it yields CASSTRDSPEKLFF.

The sample holds a few counts of this clonotype. The chain uses TRBV20-1 and TRBJ1-2; perhaps TRBD1 as D (5 bases). The germline V gene has CDR1 DFQATT and CDR2 SNEGSKA (reference sequence). Trimming left V 1 base short and J 3 bases short, with 15 bases between. The CDR3 is 15 residues long. The CDR3 protein is CSARVVGGVDYGYTF. CDR3 bases: TGCAGTGCTAGAGTCGTCGGAGGGGTGGACTATGGCTACACCTTC.

This clonotype appeared a few times. The rearrangement joins TRBV4-3 to TRBJ2-2; D is perhaps TRBD1 or TRBD2 (6 bases each). With 0 bases removed from V and 1 base from J, the gap between germline ends came to 12 bases. The CDR3 consists of 17 residues. Germline values: CDR1 LGHNA, CDR2 YSLEER. CDR3 sequence (DNA): TGCGCCAGCAGCCAAGAATCGGGGGCTAGGAACACCGGGGAGCTGTTTTTT. It yields the protein CASSQESGARNTGELFF.